This T cell receptor beta chain was retrieved from a study of blood T cell repertoires in COVID-19. Study context: Sources were T cells, B-cell-depleted T cells, or PBMCs; the material itself was cDNA or gDNA.

TCRdb's table, derived via immunoSEQ multiplex PCR, lists solely in-frame clones and lacks some. The sample holds 85,000 to 110,000 clones, roughly 90% seen once. Trimming took 5 bases from V and 0 from J, leaving 14 bases between them. Per the germline V gene, CDR1 is MDHEN and CDR2 is SYDVKM. The CDR3 is made up of 16 amino acids. The source is a human donor in a cohort sampled during active COVID-19. The chain uses TRBV28 and TRBJ2-1; possibly TRBD2 for D (5 bases). Sequenced sample: peripheral blood. Here the CDR3 reads CASSPGLTNSYNEQFF. The CDR3 bases are TGTGCCAGCAGTCCAGGACTGACTAACTCCTACAATGAGCAGTTCTTC.